The sequence of this T cell receptor beta chain was determined in a study of blood T cell repertoires in COVID-19. Overall study context: Sites in the United States, Italy and Spain provided acute and convalescent COVID-19 samples. PBMCs, B-cell-depleted T cells, or T cells were the source of the cDNA or gDNA that made up the material.

Seattle patient enrollment occurred during active infection, with longitudinal follow-up thereafter. The germline V gene has CDR1 SGHTS and CDR2 YDEGEE. The CDR3 is 14 residues long. The V and J ends lost 1 base and 8 bases respectively, with 13 bases between them. In the original processing: Nucleated cell counts were estimated from reference gene primer amplification. Produced via immunoSEQ multiplex PCR; TCRdb's table is partial and in-frame only. V, J and clone size are those of that table, while D and trimming were read from the DNA. The sample yields over 100,000 clones, about nine tenths seen once.

Sequenced sample: peripheral blood. The clonotype was recovered from a woman in her forties or fifties with COVID-19, enrolled during active disease. The chain uses TRBV5-8 and TRBJ1-5; no clear D gene. The CDR3 DNA follows: TGTGCCAGCAGCTTGTTGCAGGCCGTGGAGCCCCAGCATTTT. It yields the protein CASSLLQAVEPQHF.